These 14 T cell receptor beta chains originate from one sample sequenced in a study of blood T cell repertoires in COVID-19 (TCRdb year 2020). The library was produced with the immunoSEQ multiplex PCR assay. The table was pulled from immuneACCESS by TCRdb, which kept in-frame rearrangements only. Such tables lose some clones; where checked, under half of the loss comes from unresolved V genes, and the rest has no known cause. This sample holds some 120,000 clones; around 89% were observed only once. Jointly, the top ten make up about 1.5% of the sample. Sequencing was performed on peripheral blood. Receptors were obtained from a human donor in a cohort sampled during active COVID-19.

This sequence joins TRBV29-1 and TRBJ2-2; TRBD2 agrees at 7 bases. CDR1 and CDR2 from the germline V gene are SQVTM and ANQGSEA. V was clipped by 4 bases and J by 2 bases; unmatched bases: 4. The CDR3 is 14 amino acids. CDR3 in amino acids: CSVGLAANTGELFF. CDR3 bases: TGCAGCGTTGGCCTAGCGGCTAACACCGGGGAGCTGTTTTTT.

The chain joins TRBV4-1 to TRBJ2-7; 9 nucleotides align to TRBD2. V was pared by 4 bases and J by 1 base, with 14 bases of the junction left unmatched. This CDR3 spans 18 amino acids. Germline values: CDR1 MGHRA, CDR2 YSYEKL. The CDR3 DNA is TGCGCCAGCAGCCGCGGCTGGACGCGGGGGGGTCAATCCTACGAGCAGTACTTC. This codes for CASSRGWTRGGQSYEQYF.

The chain carries TRBV5-6 and TRBJ2-1, with 10 bases identical to TRBD1. Germline values: CDR1 SGHDT, CDR2 YYEEEE. The V gene end was trimmed by 2 bases and the J gene end by 4 bases; junction bases not matched to a gene: 6. The CDR3 consists of 16 residues. The CDR3 spells CASSFDRGRLYNEQFF. CDR3 nucleotides: TGTGCCAGCAGCTTCGACAGGGGGCGCTTGTACAATGAGCAGTTCTTC.

In its sample, this clone was seen once. V usage is TRBV19 and J usage is TRBJ2-6, with TRBD1 matching 7 bases. Germline CDR1 reads LNHDA; CDR2 reads SQIVND (reference sequence). The CDR3 has 15 residues. Trimming took 5 bases from V and 2 from J; bases not matched to a gene: 3. DNA for the CDR3: TGTGCCAGTAGTCCCGGGACAGCTGGGGCCAACGTCCTGACTTTC. Translating it yields CASSPGTAGANVLTF.

V and J are TRBV7-8 and TRBJ2-7; 9 bases fit TRBD2. V shed 5 bases, J shed 2 bases, and the junction held 13 bases outside the gene matches. The CDR3 spans 17 residues. Germline CDR1 reads SGHVS; CDR2 reads FQNEAQ. CDR3 sequence: CASSPVIRLAGTYEQYF. The CDR3 DNA follows: TGTGCCAGCAGCCCAGTTATTCGGCTAGCGGGGACCTACGAGCAGTACTTC. Complete variable domain (other parts from reference TRBV7-8 and TRBJ2-7): GAGVSQSPRYKVAKRGQDVALRCDPISGHVSLFWYQQALGQGPEFLTYFQNEAQLDKSGLPSDRFFAERPEGSVSTLKIQRTQQEDSAVYLCASSPVIRLAGTYEQYFGPGTRLTVT.

This clone was seen only a few times. The V and J genes are TRBV25-1 and TRBJ2-7; D is undetermined. V lost 3 bases, J lost 0 bases, and 9 bases lay in between. The CDR3 runs 14 residues. Germline-derived CDR1 and CDR2 are MGHDK and SYGVNS. CDR3 nucleotides: TGTGCCAGCAGTGACCTGACAAGCTCCTACGAGCAGTACTTC. Encoded protein: CASSDLTSSYEQYF.

V usage is TRBV13 and J usage is TRBJ2-1; 8 positions match TRBD1. Germline-derived CDR1 and CDR2 are PRHDT and FYEKMQ (reference sequence). CDR3 size: 12 residues. J lost 7 bases, V lost 5 bases, and 1 base had no gene match. Here the CDR3 reads CASSDRGNEQFF. The CDR3 DNA sequence: TGTGCCAGCAGCGACAGGGGAAATGAGCAGTTCTTC. Filled out from reference TRBV13 and TRBJ2-1, the complete variable domain reads AAGVIQSPRHLIKEKRETATLKCYPIPRHDTVYWYQQGPGQDPQFLISFYEKMQSDKGSIPDRFSAQQFSDYHSELNMSSLELGDSALYFCASSDRGNEQFFGPGTRLTVL.

V and J are TRBV5-6 and TRBJ2-1, with a weak D call TRBD2 (6 bases). The V gene lost 0 bases and the J gene lost 10 bases, with 11 bases spanning the gap. The CDR3 is 13 amino acids. In germline, CDR1 is SGHDT, CDR2 YYEEEE. The CDR3 here is CASSLEQAGEQFF. The CDR3 DNA is TGTGCCAGCAGCTTGGAACAGGCGGGGGAGCAGTTCTTC.

The chain is built from TRBV3-1 (or the pseudogene TRBV3-2) and TRBJ2-7; D is perhaps TRBD2 (6 bases). Germline CDR1 and CDR2: LGHDT and YNNKEL (reference sequence). The CDR3 extends over 12 amino acids. The ends were cut back, 4 bases at V and 6 bases at J, with 10 bases in the middle. CDR3 in DNA: TGTGCCAGCAGCCCCTCGGGGGTCGAGCAGTACTTC. It translates to CASSPSGVEQYF.

CDR3 bases: TGTGCCAGCAGGGGCGGGGGCACGAACACCGGGGAGCTGTTTTTT. Protein: CASRGGGTNTGELFF. The chain couples TRBV6-6 to TRBJ2-2; D perhaps matches TRBD2 (7 bases). Trimming left V 6 bases short and J 0 bases short, with 11 bases between. The CDR3 contains 15 residues. CDR1 and CDR2 (germline): MNHNY, SVGAGI (reference sequence).

CDR3: CASSVVTNAYNEQFF. CDR3 DNA sequence: TGTGCCAGCAGCGTAGTGACTAACGCCTACAATGAGCAGTTCTTC. The V gene is TRBV9, the J gene TRBJ2-1; tentative D call: TRBD2 (5 bases). The CDR3 has 15 amino acids. Germline CDR1 is SGDLS and CDR2 is YYNGEE. Trimming cost V 0 bases and J 2 bases, with 9 bases left between them.

This chain links TRBV10-3 with TRBJ1-1; D not resolved. Germline CDR1 reads ENHRY; CDR2 reads SYGVKD. The V and J ends lost 0 bases and 7 bases respectively, with 9 bases between them. The CDR3 is made up of 13 amino acids. Written as DNA, the CDR3 is TGTGCCATCAGTGAGTCGGTACAGCATGAAGCTTTCTTT. This codes for CAISESVQHEAFF.

The rearrangement uses TRBV5-1 and TRBJ1-1; 8 bases map to TRBD1. This CDR3 has 14 residues. Germline CDR1 and CDR2: SGHRS and YFSETQ. V gave up 6 bases and J gave up 2 bases; unmatched junction bases: 6. The CDR3, as DNA: TGCGCCAGCACTAAGACAGGGGCAAACACTGAAGCTTTCTTT. Translation: CASTKTGANTEAFF.

Details on this clone: Other DNA sequences from this sample encode an identical CDR3 as well. Here the CDR3 DNA reads TGTGCCAGTAGTATCGGGGGAAGTGGCTACACCTTC. Its protein is CASSIGGSGYTF. This rearrangement joins TRBV19 to TRBJ1-2; a weak D match, TRBD1 (5 bases). The V and J ends lost 3 bases and 7 bases respectively, with 9 bases between them. Germline V lookup: CDR1 LNHDA, CDR2 SQIVND (reference sequence). The CDR3 covers 12 residues.